This T cell receptor beta chain was identified in a study of radiation and T cells in renal cell carcinoma. Study at large: Nephrectomy followed 15 Gy stereotactic body radiation by 4 weeks. Regarding the study as a whole: Baseline intratumoral clonotype presence is unknown without pretreatment biopsies. From baseline, blood top tumor clonotypes peaked at 2 weeks post-radiation.

Regarding time point: baseline pretreatment blood. Described treatment: 15 Gy SBRT to primary tumor, nephrectomy 4 weeks later. This renal cell carcinoma was of the clear cell type. Produced via immunoSEQ multiplex PCR; TCRdb's table is partial and in-frame only. This sample has some 95,000 clones; approximately 86% occur once, and the top ten carry around 7.9%. Trimming shortened V by 2 bases and J by 8 bases, and 9 bases separated the two germline ends. CDR1 is MDHEN, CDR2 SYDVKM, per germline. The CDR3 has 12 residues. To note about this clone: The antigen is not known.

The chain is built from TRBV28 and TRBJ1-2; D is uncertain. The receptor was derived from a man aged 50-59 years with renal cell carcinoma. The sample in question was blood, obtained from a patient whose treatment included radiotherapy and nephrectomy. The CDR3 spells CASSLGPTGYTF. Written as DNA, the CDR3 is TGTGCCAGCAGTTTAGGGCCAACAGGCTACACCTTC.